One sample yielded the 16 T cell receptor beta chains listed below, sequenced in a study of blood T cell repertoires in COVID-19 (dated by TCRdb to the early 2020s). The protocol used for the library was the immunoSEQ multiplex PCR assay. TCRdb provides this immuneACCESS table in a form limited to in-frame rearrangements. Some clones are lacking; in checked studies, under half of them reflect an unresolved V gene, and why the rest are absent is not known. This sample comprises 200,000 to 250,000 clones, just under 90% of them detected only once. The ten largest clonotypes hold under 3.5% of the sample. What was sequenced was peripheral blood. Every receptor here comes from a man younger than 40 with COVID-19, enrolled during active disease.

In DNA form, the CDR3 reads TGTGCCAGCACCAGGACAGGGTATTATGGCTACACCTTC. This encodes CASTRTGYYGYTF. The V call is TRBV12-3 or TRBV12-4, the J call TRBJ1-2; 8 bases map to TRBD1. This CDR3 contains 13 residues. V lost 7 bases and J lost 5; bases outside the gene matches: 6.

CDR3 sequence: CSVERDITNEQFF. Written as DNA, the CDR3 is TGCAGCGTTGAACGGGACATAACCAATGAGCAGTTCTTC. This chain links TRBV29-1 with TRBJ2-1, with D maybe TRBD1 (6 bases). The CDR3 has 13 amino acids. CDR1 SQVTM and CDR2 ANQGSEA come from the germline V gene. V lost 2 bases, J lost 6 bases, and 11 bases lay in between.

V gene TRBV4-1 combines with J gene TRBJ2-7, with a possible D match to TRBD1 (6 bases). Germline V gene sequence: CDR1 MGHRA, CDR2 YSYEKL. The length of the CDR3 is 14 residues. The ends were cut back, 0 bases at V and 4 bases at J, with 10 bases in the middle. The CDR3 is CASSQEAGVYEQYF. The CDR3 DNA reads as TGCGCCAGCAGCCAAGAAGCAGGGGTTTACGAGCAGTACTTC.

The chain has TRBV7-9 and TRBJ2-7; TRBD1 is a possible D gene (6 bases). Trimming took 1 base from V and 0 from J, leaving 7 bases between them. The germline CDR1 and CDR2 sequences are SEHNR and FQNEAQ (reference sequence). The CDR3 extends over 14 amino acids. The CDR3 DNA reads as TGTGCCAGCAGCTTAGAGGGACACTCCTACGAGCAGTACTTC. Translating it yields CASSLEGHSYEQYF.

This clone was seen just once. The CDR3 here is CASSPDRESYEQYF. The CDR3 bases are TGCGCCAGCAGCCCCGACAGGGAATCCTACGAGCAGTACTTC. V and J are TRBV5-1 and TRBJ2-7, with TRBD1 matching 7 bases. This CDR3 is built from 14 residues. CDR1 and CDR2 (germline): SGHRS, YFSETQ. V lost 4 bases to trimming and J lost 1 base; unmatched junction nucleotides: 5.

V usage is TRBV6-2 or TRBV6-3 and J usage is TRBJ1-1; 8 positions agree with TRBD1. The CDR3 is made up of 15 amino acids. Germline CDR1 reads MNHEY; CDR2 reads SVGEGT. V shed 6 bases and J 4 bases; nucleotides not matched to a gene: 10. The chain's CDR3 is CASSRPGQEGTEAFF. Here the CDR3 DNA reads TGTGCCAGCAGCCGCCCGGGACAGGAGGGCACTGAAGCTTTCTTT.

On this clone itself: Different DNA sequences within this sample yield the same CDR3. The J gene is TRBJ1-2, the V gene TRBV28; 9 bases are a match to TRBD1. The CDR3 totals 14 residues. Germline values: CDR1 MDHEN, CDR2 SYDVKM. V lost 6 bases, J lost 4 bases, and 6 bases stayed unmatched. CDR3 bases: TGTGCCAGCAGCCTTGGACAGGGGAGCTATGGCTACACCTTC. Protein product: CASSLGQGSYGYTF.

V and J are TRBV19 and TRBJ2-1; 7 bases agree with TRBD2. V lost 4 bases, J lost 0 bases, and 9 bases stayed unmatched. The CDR3 is made up of 17 amino acids. Germline CDR1 is LNHDA and CDR2 is SQIVND (reference sequence). CDR3 bases: TGTGCCAGTAGTAGCTACGGGGGGATAAGCTCCTACAATGAGCAGTTCTTC. Its protein product is CASSSYGGISSYNEQFF. The full variable domain, in which reference TRBV19 and TRBJ2-1 provide the parts outside the CDR3, is DGGITQSPKYLFRKEGQNVTLSCEQNLNHDAMYWYRQDPGQGLRLIYYSQIVNDFQKGDIAEGYSVSREKKESFPLTVTSAQKNPTAFYLCASSSYGGISSYNEQFFGPGTRLTVL.

The V and J genes are TRBV3-1 (or the pseudogene TRBV3-2) and TRBJ2-1; 7 positions match TRBD2. Germline-derived CDR1 and CDR2 are LGHDT and YNNKEL (reference sequence). The CDR3 extends over 16 amino acids. V lost 4 bases, J lost 4 bases, and 10 bases stayed unmatched. In DNA form, the CDR3 reads TGTGCCAGCAGCCCCCCGGGTGATAGCGGGTACAATGAGCAGTTCTTC. Translated, it gives CASSPPGDSGYNEQFF.

The rearrangement uses TRBV5-1 and TRBJ2-2; 7 positions match TRBD1. Germline lookup yields CDR1 SGHRS and CDR2 YFSETQ. V trimming: 6 bases; J trimming: 1 base; junction bases outside the gene matches: 9. CDR3 length: 16 residues. This CDR3 reads CASTPPGQMNTGELFF. The CDR3, as DNA: TGCGCCAGCACTCCTCCGGGACAGATGAACACCGGGGAGCTGTTTTTT.

The rearrangement uses TRBV5-5 and TRBJ1-1, with 9 bases aligning to TRBD1. The trim removed 3 bases at V and 4 bases at J, leaving 10 bases unmatched. The CDR3 runs 16 residues. Germline V CDR1 and CDR2: SGHKS, YYEKEE (reference sequence). The CDR3 spells CASSSQGALVGTEAFF. For the CDR3, the DNA is TGTGCCAGCAGCTCACAGGGGGCGCTAGTTGGCACTGAAGCTTTCTTT.

This clone showed up many times. The rearrangement joins TRBV10-3 to TRBJ1-4; weak D call: TRBD1 (5 bases). Germline CDR1 ENHRY, CDR2 SYGVKD. This CDR3 contains 13 residues. Trimming pared 6 bases from V and 5 bases from J, leaving 10 bases between. The CDR3: CAIRGGINEKLFF. The CDR3 DNA sequence: TGTGCCATCAGGGGGGGGATCAATGAAAAACTGTTTTTT.

A note on this clone: This may be a read error, as it is one base from a much larger clone. V and J are TRBV7-9 and TRBJ2-7; 9 positions match TRBD1. Germline trimming cut 3 bases from V and 1 base from J; bases unmatched to any gene: 1. This CDR3 contains 14 residues. CDR1 and CDR2 from the germline V gene are SEHNR and FQNEAQ (reference sequence). CDR3 amino acids: CASSFGTGSYEQYF. CDR3 sequence (DNA): TGTGCCAGCAGCTTCGGGACAGGGTCCTACGAGCAGTACTTC.

V usage is TRBV19 and J usage is TRBJ1-1; 8 nucleotides line up with TRBD1. The CDR3 is made up of 13 amino acids. Trimming at V came to 8 bases and at J to 1 base, leaving 3 bases not matched to a gene. Germline V lookup: CDR1 LNHDA, CDR2 SQIVND (reference sequence). The CDR3 DNA reads TGTGCCAGTCCCGACAGGGGGAACACTGAAGCTTTCTTT. Protein sequence: CASPDRGNTEAFF.

The chain combines TRBV12-3 or TRBV12-4 with TRBJ2-7; D unclear. V was shortened by 7 bases and J by 7 bases, with 14 bases between the two germline ends. This CDR3 region has 12 residues. CDR3 loop: CASTHRSWEQYF. CDR3 in DNA: TGTGCCAGCACCCATCGGAGCTGGGAGCAGTACTTC.

The chain couples TRBV28 to TRBJ1-5; 7 bases line up with TRBD1. Germline CDR1 reads MDHEN; CDR2 reads SYDVKM. The CDR3 has 15 residues. V lost 6 bases, J lost 6 bases, and 11 bases stayed unmatched. CDR3 coding DNA: TGTGCCAGCAGCAAATCAGGGGGGCCGCGTCAGCCCCAGCATTTT. Its translation: CASSKSGGPRQPQHF.